This T cell receptor (beta chain) was sequenced during a study of T cells after yellow fever vaccination. Findings of the study overall: Most primary-vaccination clones reappeared after the booster (about 97% CD4, about 90% CD8).

This clonotype was counted between two and nine times. Its antigen is still unknown. The ends were cut back, 7 bases at V and 0 bases at J, with 10 bases in the middle. Germline V lookup: CDR1 SGHRS, CDR2 YFSETQ. The CDR3 sequence is 14 residues long. Using its own MiXCR run on the 5' RACE reads, TCRdb lists one record per CDR3 protein. The top ten clones hold under 15% of a sample with some 670,000 distinct CDR3 sequences, roughly 12% of them seen once. The receptor was derived from a man aged 30 to 39 who received the YFV17D yellow fever vaccine. The chain combines TRBV5-1 with TRBJ2-2; D possibly corresponds to TRBD1 (6 bases). This material consisted of PBMCs, taken on the day of the yellow fever booster vaccination. The CDR3 DNA reads as TGCGCCAGCGAAACAGGGTCGAACACCGGGGAGCTGTTTTTT. It translates to CASETGSNTGELFF.